This TCR beta chain came from a study of cytomegalovirus exposure and HLA in healthy donors. General observations from the study: A missense DCLRE1C variant was associated with V- and J-gene trimming of TCR beta chains in a later analysis, and an independent cohort replicated the association.

Remarks on this clone: Its antigen is unidentified.

13 Jbeta primers and 60 Vbeta primers were used for the PCR. TCRdb's copy holds only in-frame clones and misses some; the assay was immunoSEQ multiplex PCR. The sample has 100,000 to 150,000 clones, under 85% seen once; the top ten hold roughly 9%. This CDR3 is 14 amino acids long. The germline V gene has CDR1 LGHNA and CDR2 YSLEER. V lost 4 bases to trimming and J lost 4 bases; unmatched junction nucleotides: 6. The source is a woman aged 45-60 years in good health and CMV-seropositive. Sample: PBMCs. The J gene is TRBJ1-1, the V gene TRBV4-3, with 7 bases identical to TRBD1. DNA of the CDR3: TGCGCCAGCAGCCTGGTTCAGGGGGGCACTGAAGCTTTCTTT. Translating gives CASSLVQGGTEAFF.